What follows describes a single T cell receptor (beta chain). This sample stems from a study of blood T cell repertoires in COVID-19. Data came from immunoSEQ multiplex PCR; TCRdb stores just in-frame clones and leaves some out. The data hold about 160,000 clones, with 80% to 90% observed a single time. Per the germline V gene, CDR1 is LGHDT and CDR2 is YNNKEL (reference sequence). Trimming removed 0 bases at V and 4 bases at J, with 13 bases between. The CDR3 runs 16 residues. The chain employs TRBV3-1 (or the pseudogene TRBV3-2) and TRBJ2-1; D remains unclear. Sample: peripheral blood. This TCR was sampled from a human donor in a cohort sampled during active COVID-19. The CDR3 loop reads CASSQDGEYPYNEQFF. The CDR3 region has the DNA TGTGCCAGCAGCCAAGATGGAGAATACCCTTACAATGAGCAGTTCTTC.